The clone carrying this T cell receptor beta chain was recorded a few times. The data were obtained in a study of identical twins. Unique molecular identifiers were in the cDNA, with template-switch universal primer binding. In TCRdb, the 5' RACE reads were re-called with MiXCR into one record per CDR3 protein. This table has around 690,000 distinct CDR3 sequences, 21% appearing once. V lost 3 bases, J lost 8 bases, and 8 bases stayed unmatched. The CDR3 has 16 residues. CDR1 and CDR2 from the germline V gene are DFQATT and SNEGSKA (reference sequence). The same data also went into a second study, on T cells expressing NK-cell markers.

The sample consisted of PBMCs. The receptor was isolated from a woman aged 18-30 years in good health. The chain combines TRBV20-1 with TRBJ2-1, with TRBD2 matching 15 bases. CDR3 sequence reads: CSARAPGLAGGHEQFF. The DNA of the CDR3 is TGCAGTGCTAGGGCCCCCGGACTAGCGGGGGGGCATGAGCAGTTCTTC.